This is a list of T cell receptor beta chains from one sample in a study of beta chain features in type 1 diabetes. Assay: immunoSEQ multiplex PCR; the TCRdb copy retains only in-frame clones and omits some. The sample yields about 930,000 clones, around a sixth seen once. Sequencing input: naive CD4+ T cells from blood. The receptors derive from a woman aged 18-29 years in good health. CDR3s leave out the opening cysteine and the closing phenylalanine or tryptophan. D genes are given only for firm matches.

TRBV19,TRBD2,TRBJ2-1,ASRLATYNEQF
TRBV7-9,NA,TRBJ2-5,ASTAGWGRETQY
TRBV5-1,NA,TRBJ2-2,ASSRTLTGGELF
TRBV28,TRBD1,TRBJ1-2,ASTGQGAGGYGYT
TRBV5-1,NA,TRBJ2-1,ASSLSLDEQF
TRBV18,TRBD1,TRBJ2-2,ASSRDRGSSTGELF
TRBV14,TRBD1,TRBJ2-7,ASYPSYYRGQTYEQY
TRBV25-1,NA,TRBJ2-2,ASARRGTGELF
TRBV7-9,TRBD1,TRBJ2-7,ASARVSGGYHEQY
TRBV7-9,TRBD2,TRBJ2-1,ASSLAGGFGEQF
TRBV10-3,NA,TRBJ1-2,AISDGEGGYT
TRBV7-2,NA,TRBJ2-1,ASSLWTAKYNEQF
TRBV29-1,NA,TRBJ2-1,SVVSPSEQF
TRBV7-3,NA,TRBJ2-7,ASSPIATTYEQY
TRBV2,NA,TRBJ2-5,ASLEAEYQETQY
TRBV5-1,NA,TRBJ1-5,ASSLGPINQPQH
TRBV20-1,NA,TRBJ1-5,SVGKPGPQH
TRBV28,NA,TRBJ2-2,ASSGDPPLGAGELF
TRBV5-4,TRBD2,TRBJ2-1,ASSPGGTSAIYEQF
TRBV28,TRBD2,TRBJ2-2,ASSYAGGPNTGELF
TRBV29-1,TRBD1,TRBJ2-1,SVAVVGQGQF
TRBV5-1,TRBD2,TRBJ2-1,ASSAGTSGLNEQF
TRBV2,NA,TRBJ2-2,ASSGGIRSHTGELF
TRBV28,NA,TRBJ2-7,ASSFWLPAGEQY
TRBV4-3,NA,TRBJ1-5,ASSQDLVRPQH
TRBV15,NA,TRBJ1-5,ATSRAGRVYQPQH
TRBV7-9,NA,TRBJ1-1,ASSLRGPSNTEAF
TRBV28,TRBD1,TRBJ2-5,ASRRQGQETQY
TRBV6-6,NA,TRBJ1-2,ASSSLTLGGSYGYT
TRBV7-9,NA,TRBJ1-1,ASSHSGMNTEAF
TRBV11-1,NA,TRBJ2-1,ASGQLASDEQF
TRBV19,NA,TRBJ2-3,ASSKQEAWIDTQY
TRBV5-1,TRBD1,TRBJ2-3,ASSSRDRGLGTQY
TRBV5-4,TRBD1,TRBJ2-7,ASSRQGAYEQY
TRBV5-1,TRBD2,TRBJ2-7,ASSFAAGDSYEQY
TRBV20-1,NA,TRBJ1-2,SGFTPI
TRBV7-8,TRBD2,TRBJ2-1,ASSPTRLAGGLDEQF
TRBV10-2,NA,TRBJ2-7,ASKGGSGPSYEQY
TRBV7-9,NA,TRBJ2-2,ASSLRPETETGELF
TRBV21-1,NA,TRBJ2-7,ASSTHRFQTLYEQY
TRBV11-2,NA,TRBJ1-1,ASSTNRRGLKMNTEAF
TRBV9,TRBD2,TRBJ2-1,ASSVDPSGNEQF
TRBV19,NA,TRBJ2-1,ASSLKTSSYNEQF